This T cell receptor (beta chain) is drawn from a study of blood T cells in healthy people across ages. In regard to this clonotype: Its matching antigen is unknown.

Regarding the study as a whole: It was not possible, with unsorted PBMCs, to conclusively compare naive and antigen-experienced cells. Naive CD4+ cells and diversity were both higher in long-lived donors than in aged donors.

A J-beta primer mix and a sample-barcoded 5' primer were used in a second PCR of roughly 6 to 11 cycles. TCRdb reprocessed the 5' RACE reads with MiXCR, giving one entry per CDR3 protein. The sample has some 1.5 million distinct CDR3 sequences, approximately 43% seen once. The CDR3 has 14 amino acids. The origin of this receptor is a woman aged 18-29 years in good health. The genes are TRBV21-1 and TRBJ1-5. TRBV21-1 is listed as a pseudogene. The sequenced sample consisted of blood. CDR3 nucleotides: TGTGCCAGCAGCAAAGCCTCAGCAAATCAGCCCCAGCATTTT. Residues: CASSKASANQPQHF.